This T cell receptor (beta chain) was identified during a study of blood T cell repertoires in COVID-19. The table came from immunoSEQ multiplex PCR; TCRdb's copy has only in-frame clones and leaves some out. The sample has about 160,000 clones, roughly nine tenths seen once. Sequenced: peripheral blood. The receptor's source is an older woman with active or convalescent COVID-19.

The chain's CDR3 is CASSYSDRINTEAFF. CDR3 DNA sequence: TGTGCCAGCAGTTACTCAGACAGAATTAACACTGAAGCTTTCTTT. The rearrangement uses TRBV6-5 and TRBJ1-1, with D possibly TRBD1 on 5 matching bases. Between the trimmed V and J ends, which lost 0 bases and 2 bases, there was a span of 10 bases. Germline CDR1 is MNHEY and CDR2 is SVGAGI. The CDR3 is 15 amino acids.